The 9 T cell receptor beta chains in this list originate from one sample, sequenced in a study of blood T cell repertoires in COVID-19. Generated by immunoSEQ multiplex PCR, the TCRdb table keeps only in-frame clones and is missing some. Of about 200,000 clones in the sample, roughly 79% were seen once. The sequenced sample was PBMCs or T cells enriched from blood (not recorded which). The receptors here all came from a middle-aged man who had recovered from COVID-19.

The chain uses TRBV7-8 and TRBJ2-5, with no clear D. This CDR3 has 15 residues. Trimming left V 5 bases short and J 2 bases short, with 15 bases between. The germline CDR1 and CDR2 sequences are SGHVS and FQNEAQ. CDR3 bases: TGTGCCAGCAGCCGAGGTAGCAGCCTACAAGAGACCCAGTACTTC. This codes for CASSRGSSLQETQYF.

The V gene is TRBV2, the J gene TRBJ1-1, with D tentatively TRBD1 (5 bases). This CDR3 comprises 12 residues. Germline CDR1 SNHLY, CDR2 FYNNEI. Trimming stripped 8 bases from V and 4 bases from J, with 11 bases between. Here the CDR3 reads CASRFGGTEAFF. CDR3 DNA sequence: TGTGCCAGCCGATTCGGGGGCACTGAAGCTTTCTTT.

The chain links TRBV5-1 to TRBJ2-5, with 7 bases aligning to TRBD2. There are 14 residues in the CDR3. Germline CDR1 SGHRS, CDR2 YFSETQ. Trimming removed 0 bases from V and 2 bases from J; junction bases left unmatched: 1. The CDR3 DNA sequence: TGCGCCAGCAGCTTGGCTAGCGGACAAGAGACCCAGTACTTC. This translates into CASSLASGQETQYF.

The V gene is TRBV29-1, the J gene TRBJ1-5, with D perhaps matching TRBD1 (5 bases). Looked up from germline, CDR1 is SQVTM and CDR2 is ANQGSEA. The CDR3 is made up of 14 amino acids. Between the trimmed V and J ends, which lost 6 bases and 5 bases, there was a span of 17 bases. The CDR3 region is CSVQGGGYDQPQHF. CDR3 nucleotides: TGCAGCGTCCAGGGCGGGGGTTACGATCAGCCCCAGCATTTT.

The chain joins TRBV6-2 or TRBV6-3 to TRBJ2-5; D ambiguous. V lost 2 bases and J 2 bases, leaving 6 bases between the germline ends. Germline values: CDR1 MNHEY, CDR2 SVGEGT. CDR3 size: 13 residues. CDR3 DNA: TGTGCCAGCAGTTACCCAGTTCAAGAGACCCAGTACTTC. This translates into CASSYPVQETQYF.

The chain couples TRBV6-5 to TRBJ1-2; D gene ambiguous. Trimming left V 9 bases short and J 4 bases short, with 12 bases between. Germline V gene data show CDR1 as MNHEY and CDR2 as SVGAGI. This CDR3 comprises 12 residues. The DNA of the CDR3 is TGTGCCAGTCGTGAGAGAGGCTATGGCTACACCTTC. This gives the protein CASRERGYGYTF.

This clone was observed once. CDR3 sequence (DNA): TGTGCCAGCAGCTTGTCCAGGGCCGGGGAGCTGTTTTTT. Translating it yields CASSLSRAGELFF. This sequence joins TRBV7-6 and TRBJ2-2; D might be TRBD1 (5 bases). V was pared by 3 bases and J by 6 bases, with 8 bases between. From germline, CDR1 is SGHVS and CDR2 FNYEAQ. CDR3 size: 13 residues. The whole variable domain, filled in from reference TRBV7-6 and TRBJ2-2, reads GAGVSQSPRYKVTKRGQDVALRCDPISGHVSLYWYRQALGQGPEFLTYFNYEAQQDKSGLPNDRFSAERPEGSISTLTIQRTEQRDSAMYRCASSLSRAGELFFGEGSRLTVL.

Comments on this clone: The sample contains more than one DNA sequence encoding this CDR3. CDR3 sequence reads: CASSLVQGAYEQYF. The DNA of the CDR3 is TGCGCCAGCAGCTTGGTCCAGGGGGCCTACGAGCAGTACTTC. The J gene is TRBJ2-7, the V gene TRBV5-1; the match to TRBD1 covers 7 bases. Germline V CDR1 and CDR2: SGHRS, YFSETQ. Unmatched junction bases numbered 2, after V lost 0 bases and J lost 2 bases. There are 14 residues in the CDR3.

J is TRBJ1-1 and V is TRBV7-2; D is undetermined. CDR1 is SGHTA, CDR2 FQGNSA, per germline. V lost 2 bases, J lost 1 base, and 5 bases lay in between. The CDR3 contains 13 residues. The CDR3 loop reads CASSLLGNTEAFF. In DNA, the CDR3 is TGTGCCAGCAGCTTACTAGGGAACACTGAAGCTTTCTTT.